This T cell receptor (beta chain) was sequenced during a study of blood T cell repertoires in COVID-19. In the study overall: Sites in the United States, Italy and Spain provided acute and convalescent COVID-19 samples. The analysed material was cDNA or gDNA that came from T cells, B-cell-depleted T cells, or PBMCs.

Per the original data handling: How many nucleated cells were present was estimated from reference gene primer amplification. Measured with immunoSEQ multiplex PCR; TCRdb has only the in-frame clones, and not every one. V and J calls plus clone size are reproduced from that table; the DNA served to infer D and trimming. Here the sample spans some 89,000 clones, about 83% being singletons. The CDR3 contains 13 residues. V lost 7 bases, J lost 3 bases, and 5 bases stayed unmatched. Germline V CDR1 and CDR2: MDHEN, SYDVKM. The material sequenced was peripheral blood. This sequence joins TRBV28 and TRBJ1-1, with 7 bases identical to TRBD1. The receptor comes from a human donor in a cohort sampled during active COVID-19. The CDR3 loop reads CASTTGVYTEAFF. The CDR3, as DNA: TGTGCCAGCACCACAGGGGTTTACACTGAAGCTTTCTTT.